The 24 T cell receptor beta chains listed next were all sequenced from one sample in a study of cytomegalovirus exposure and HLA in healthy donors. Produced via immunoSEQ multiplex PCR; TCRdb's table is partial and in-frame only. Of some 170,000 clones in the sample, around nine tenths were seen once. Sequencing used PBMCs. Source of these receptors: a young man in good health and CMV-seropositive.

V usage is TRBV19 and J usage is TRBJ2-7; TRBD1 or TRBD2 may be the D gene (6 bases each). The CDR3 is 15 amino acids. Deletions cut 6 bases from V and 1 base from J, with 16 bases between. Germline CDR1 LNHDA, CDR2 SQIVND (reference sequence). The chain's CDR3 is CASSTQGRKSYEQYF. CDR3 coding DNA: TGTGCCAGTAGCACGCAGGGGAGGAAGTCCTACGAGCAGTACTTC.

In its sample, this clone is medium-sized. This rearrangement joins TRBV18 to TRBJ1-6, with 7 positions matching TRBD1. This CDR3 is 18 amino acids long. CDR1 and CDR2 from the germline V gene are KGHSH and LQKENI. The J segment lost 7 bases and the V segment lost 4 bases, leaving 16 bases of the junction unmatched. CDR3 in amino acids: CASSLQTSDRTSNSPLHF. In DNA form, the CDR3 reads TGTGCCAGCTCACTGCAGACATCGGACAGGACGTCCAATTCACCCCTCCACTTT.

The CDR3 sequence is CASRTGTSGWSSYNEQFF. CDR3 sequence (DNA): TGCGCCAGCAGAACCGGGACTAGCGGGTGGAGCTCCTACAATGAGCAGTTCTTC. The chain joins TRBV5-1 to TRBJ2-1; TRBD2 aligns across 12 bases. V lost 5 bases to trimming and J lost 0 bases; unmatched junction nucleotides: 9. CDR1 and CDR2 from the germline V gene are SGHRS and YFSETQ. The CDR3 contains 18 residues.

The chain has TRBV5-6 and TRBJ2-7; TRBD1 matches 7 bases. V lost 1 base to trimming and J lost 1 base; unmatched junction nucleotides: 5. The germline gives CDR1 SGHDT, CDR2 YYEEEE. This CDR3 region has 15 residues. In nucleotides, the CDR3 is TGTGCCAGCAGCTTGTGGGGGACAGCTTCCTACGAGCAGTACTTC. This sequence encodes CASSLWGTASYEQYF.

The chain combines TRBV6-5 with TRBJ1-2, with a tentative D call TRBD1 (5 bases). Germline V CDR1 and CDR2: MNHEY, SVGAGI. V was shortened by 2 bases and J by 5 bases, with 18 bases between the two germline ends. This CDR3 region has 16 residues. Here the CDR3 DNA reads TGTGCCAGCAGTTACCACCGGTCCAGGGCGGGGTATGGCTACACCTTC. Translation: CASSYHRSRAGYGYTF.

The chain joins TRBV6-1 to TRBJ2-2; TRBD2 aligns across 7 bases. CDR3 size: 16 residues. Germline V CDR1 and CDR2: MNHNS, SASEGT. The V segment lost 4 bases and the J segment 1 base; nucleotides outside the gene matches: 6. CDR3 nucleotides: TGTGCCAGCAGTGTGGGGGGACTATTGAACACCGGGGAGCTGTTTTTT. Translating it yields CASSVGGLLNTGELFF.

In nucleotides, the CDR3 is TGTGCCAGCAGTTACTCGCCAGAGGCAAACACCGGGGAGCTGTTTTTT. It is translated as CASSYSPEANTGELFF. V is TRBV6-5 and J is TRBJ2-2; D uncertain. V was clipped by 0 bases and J by 2 bases, with 10 bases between them. Germline V gene data show CDR1 as MNHEY and CDR2 as SVGAGI. The CDR3 sequence is 16 residues long.

The rearrangement links TRBV25-1 to TRBJ2-1; D not resolved. Trimming removed 3 bases from V and 4 bases from J, with 7 bases in between. This CDR3 has 13 amino acids. Per the germline V gene, CDR1 is MGHDK and CDR2 is SYGVNS. The CDR3, as DNA: TGTGCCAGCAGTGATCTCCCGTACAATGAGCAGTTCTTC. Amino acids: CASSDLPYNEQFF.

The chain is built from TRBV18 and TRBJ1-1; possible D gene TRBD1, 5 bases. This CDR3 has 15 residues. Trimming cost V 6 bases and J 5 bases, with 19 bases left between them. Germline V gene data show CDR1 as KGHSH and CDR2 as LQKENI. As DNA, the CDR3 is TGTGCCAGCTCTCCATACGACGAGGGGCGGACTGAAGCTTTCTTT. Translating it yields CASSPYDEGRTEAFF. Drawing the rest from reference TRBV18 and TRBJ1-1, the complete variable domain is NAGVMQNPRHLVRRRGQEARLRCSPMKGHSHVYWYRQLPEEGLKFMVYLQKENIIDESGMPKERFSAEFPKEGPSILRIQQVVRGDSAAYFCASSPYDEGRTEAFFGQGTRLTVV.

The V gene is TRBV9, the J gene TRBJ2-5; D tentatively reads TRBD1 or TRBD2 (5 bases each). This CDR3 is built from 16 residues. Germline lookup yields CDR1 SGDLS and CDR2 YYNGEE. Trimming left V 4 bases short and J 0 bases short, with 16 bases between. Here the CDR3 DNA reads TGTGCCAGCAGCACAAGTGGGGGATTCTACCAAGAGACCCAGTACTTC. It translates to CASSTSGGFYQETQYF.

This chain joins TRBV29-1 and TRBJ1-2; D unresolved. Trimming removed 3 bases at V and 4 bases at J, with 12 bases between. CDR1 is SQVTM, CDR2 ANQGSEA, per germline. This CDR3 has 13 residues. The CDR3 here is CSVDAGFSYGYTF. CDR3 bases: TGCAGCGTTGATGCGGGGTTCAGCTATGGCTACACCTTC.

The chain links TRBV6-1 to TRBJ2-7; TRBD2 is a possible D gene (6 bases). The germline V gene encodes CDR1 MNHNS and CDR2 SASEGT. V lost 3 bases and J lost 2, with 8 bases in between. The CDR3 totals 13 residues. The CDR3 DNA reads as TGTGCCAGCAGTGAGCGGGACGCCTACGAGCAGTACTTC. Its translation: CASSERDAYEQYF.

This chain links TRBV11-3 with TRBJ2-7, with TRBD1 matching over 9 bases. The V gene's germline CDR1 is SGHNT and CDR2 YENEEA. J lost 5 bases, V lost 7 bases, and 6 bases had no gene match. This CDR3 is built from 13 residues. The CDR3 DNA reads TGTGCCAGCACTGGGACAGGGCACCACGAGCAGTACTTC. Its protein is CASTGTGHHEQYF.

This clone was found a few times. The V gene is TRBV2, the J gene TRBJ1-1; D remains ambiguous. Germline CDR1 reads SNHLY; CDR2 reads FYNNEI. This CDR3 is built from 13 residues. Trimming left V 6 bases short and J 1 base short, with 9 bases between. The CDR3 bases are TGTGCCAGCAGGGTGCAGCCGAACACTGAAGCTTTCTTT. Its translation: CASRVQPNTEAFF.

The gene calls are TRBV6-5 and TRBJ2-7, with 8 bases lining up with TRBD1. Germline loops: CDR1 MNHEY, CDR2 SVGAGI. With V trimmed by 7 bases and J by 3 bases, 11 bases remained unmatched. The CDR3 extends over 15 amino acids. The CDR3 loop is CASTSPGTGLYEQYF. In nucleotides, the CDR3 is TGTGCCAGCACCTCTCCCGGGACAGGTCTCTACGAGCAGTACTTC.

This chain uses TRBV7-2 with TRBJ2-1; D gene ambiguous. Germline V gene sequence: CDR1 SGHTA, CDR2 FQGNSA. The CDR3 length is 15 residues. Trimming stripped 4 bases from V and 3 bases from J, with 13 bases between. The CDR3 region has the DNA TGTGCCAGCAGCTACCCAGTCACCGGCTACAATGAGCAGTTCTTC. This translates into CASSYPVTGYNEQFF.

This sequence joins TRBV7-3 and TRBJ2-3; 14 bases map to TRBD2. The CDR3 covers 16 residues. From germline, CDR1 is SGHTA and CDR2 FQGTGA. With V trimmed by 5 bases and J by 6 bases, 7 bases remained unmatched. The CDR3 nucleotides are TGTGCCAGCAGCACCCGACTAGCGGGGGGGCAGGATACGCAGTATTTT. This translates into CASSTRLAGGQDTQYF.

The chain links TRBV7-8 to TRBJ2-3, with 7 bases that match TRBD1. CDR3 length equals 15 residues. V lost 1 base, J lost 3 bases, and 4 bases stayed unmatched. Per the germline V gene, CDR1 is SGHVS and CDR2 is FQNEAQ. In DNA form, the CDR3 reads TGTGCCAGCAGCTTAGAGGACAGGCGGACAGATACGCAGTATTTT. It encodes CASSLEDRRTDTQYF.

As concerns this clone: Other DNA sequences in the same sample also yield this CDR3. The chain uses TRBV9 and TRBJ2-7, with unresolved D. V was clipped by 0 bases and J by 1 base, with 5 bases between them. The germline CDR1 and CDR2 sequences are SGDLS and YYNGEE. The CDR3 loop spans 13 amino acids. Here the CDR3 DNA reads TGTGCCAGCAGCGTAGGGATTTCCTACGAGCAGTACTTC. It yields the protein CASSVGISYEQYF.

V gene TRBV6-6 combines with J gene TRBJ2-7; 12 positions match TRBD1. After removal of 2 bases from V and 3 bases from J, the junction contained 2 bases not matched to a gene. CDR3 length: 15 amino acids. Germline V gene sequence: CDR1 MNHNY, CDR2 SVGAGI (reference sequence). The CDR3 region has the DNA TGTGCCAGCAGTTACGGGGACAGGGGGCTCTACGAGCAGTACTTC. Amino acid sequence: CASSYGDRGLYEQYF.

The V call is TRBV7-2, the J call TRBJ2-1; TRBD2 matches at 7 bases. After removal of 8 bases from V and 5 bases from J, the junction contained 9 bases not matched to a gene. Germline lookup yields CDR1 SGHTA and CDR2 FQGNSA. The CDR3 extends over 14 amino acids. The CDR3 region is CASRRAGVNNEQFF. Here the CDR3 DNA reads TGTGCCAGCCGGAGGGCGGGGGTGAACAATGAGCAGTTCTTC.

The V gene is TRBV19, the J gene TRBJ1-4; the D is unclear. Germline CDR1 LNHDA, CDR2 SQIVND (reference sequence). The V end lost 6 bases, the J end lost 6 bases, and 14 bases lay between the germline ends. The CDR3 runs to 14 residues. CDR3 in DNA: TGTGCCAGTAGATATAAGGATCGGTATGAAAAACTGTTTTTT. It specifies CASRYKDRYEKLFF.

The chain carries TRBV5-1 and TRBJ2-1; D possibly corresponds to TRBD2 (6 bases). Trimming removed 5 bases from V and 8 bases from J, with 20 bases in between. The CDR3 has 15 amino acids. Germline CDR1 is SGHRS and CDR2 is YFSETQ. The CDR3 DNA follows: TGCGCCAGCAGGGTGGGTTCAGGGAGGCTCGATGAGCAGTTCTTC. Its translation: CASRVGSGRLDEQFF.

The rearrangement joins TRBV9 to TRBJ2-7; D possibly matches TRBD1 or TRBD2 (6 bases each). The V and J ends lost 4 bases and 6 bases respectively, with 17 bases between them. The CDR3 is made up of 14 amino acids. The germline V gene has CDR1 SGDLS and CDR2 YYNGEE. This CDR3 reads CASSRRGEGGEQYF. As DNA, the CDR3 is TGTGCCAGCAGCCGACGGGGCGAGGGGGGCGAGCAGTACTTC.